The entry that follows covers one T cell receptor beta chain sequence. This entry comes from a study of PD-1 blockade in mismatch repair-deficient tumors. Study details: Enrolled about 2013-2017, patients had progressing, pretreated mismatch repair-deficient cancers of over nine types.

The germline gives CDR1 SQVTM, CDR2 ANQGSEA. The V segment lost 4 bases and the J segment 9 bases; nucleotides outside the gene matches: 8. The CDR3 sequence is 12 residues long. The assay was immunoSEQ multiplex PCR, and TCRdb's table has in-frame clones only and misses some. Seen here are about 79,000 clones, about 82% observed once, and the top ten hold roughly 6%. TCRs were sequenced from a few patients responding to pembrolizumab. The specimen comprised peripheral blood, sampled 44 weeks after starting pembrolizumab. The chain links TRBV29-1 to TRBJ1-2, with 7 bases lining up with TRBD1. This clonotype originated in an adult with mismatch repair-deficient cancer. CDR3 loop: CSVGNRGESYTF. CDR3 DNA: TGCAGCGTTGGAAACAGGGGCGAGAGCTACACCTTC.